This record looks at one TCR beta chain sequence and its context. This clone's antigen is unknown. No per-base quality is available; no much larger clone lies one base away. Patients with autoimmune disease history or receiving systemic immunosuppression were excluded from the trial. In every dose cohort, peripheral blood was drawn for TCR sequencing at baseline, cycle 4 day 1, and cycle 7 day 1. The samples were taken from a phase I, first-in-human, multicenter, open-label dose-escalation trial of ivuxolimab. Adults with locally advanced or metastatic melanoma, renal cell carcinoma, hepatocellular carcinoma or head and neck squamous cell carcinoma were enrolled in the trial. CD4+ and CD8+ T cells were sorted separately from peripheral blood before TCR sequencing. The data were obtained in a study of OX40 agonist ivuxolimab in advanced cancers. Concerning the study at large: Ivuxolimab was an agonistic, fully human IgG2 monoclonal antibody directed against OX40 (CD134), a costimulatory receptor. Intravenous ivuxolimab was administered to patients every 2 weeks at six dose levels: 0.01, 0.1, 0.3, 1.5, 3 and 10 mg/kg. Of the 50 or so patients in dose escalation, about 20 had hepatocellular carcinoma, about 15 had melanoma, 9 had renal cell carcinoma and 9 had head and neck cancer. In the dose-escalation cohort, more than 75% of patients were male, and the mean age was about 55 years, with a range of roughly 20 to 80. Patients were allowed to have had prior anti-PD-1, anti-PD-L1 or anti-CTLA-4 therapy, and more than 35% of the dose-escalation patients had been treated with checkpoint inhibitors. Partial responses occurred in three dose-escalation patients, of whom one had hepatocellular carcinoma and two had cutaneous melanoma. The point of sequencing TCRbeta in the periphery was to test whether ivuxolimab changed TCR sequence diversity and drove clonal T-cell expansion. The paper reports the monotherapy dose-escalation portion (N of about 50 patients) of the phase I ivuxolimab trial.

To sequence the TCRbeta CDR3 region, genomic DNA was isolated from the sorted cells. TCRbeta CDR3 regions were sequenced using the immunoSEQ Assay. TCRdb stores this immuneACCESS table with in-frame sequences only. Part of the clones is absent; in the studies checked, under half of the shortfall reflects unresolved V genes, and no reason is known for the rest. This sample gives about 73,000 clones in total; around 80% of them show up just once. The ten largest clones capture 2% to 2.5% of the sample. CDR1 SGHTA and CDR2 FQGNSA are derived from the germline V gene. The CDR3 starts with the cysteine, ends with the phenylalanine, and has 15 residues. Just the 45-base CDR3 DNA is kept, in frame starting at base 1. The investigation overall reported the following: After ivuxolimab, CD8+ T cells had more expanded clones than CD4+ T cells on average. The antigen specificity of the peripheral T cells that underwent clonal expansion was not determined. In partial responders in the 0.1-3.0 mg/kg groups, normalized peripheral clonal expansion was found to be among the lowest, especially among CD8+ T cells. Low levels of normalized T-cell clonal expansion were also shown by some nonresponding patients. Clonal expansion of both CD4+ and CD8+ blood T cells was observed from baseline to week 6 at doses 0.1 to 3.0 mg/kg.

The receptor comes from an adult with an advanced solid tumor such as melanoma, head and neck, liver or kidney cancer. The V and J segments used are TRBV7-2 and TRBJ2-5; the D call could be TRBD1 or TRBD2, with each sharing 5 bases. The J call may not be correct, given that the DNA end is closer to TRBJ2-7. The specimen was CD4+ or CD8+ T cells sorted from blood, collected in a trial of the OX40 agonist ivuxolimab. The bases read TGTGCCAGCAGCCTGAGGACTGGGACCAACAACGAGCAGTACTTC. The encoded protein is CASSLRTGTNNEQYF.